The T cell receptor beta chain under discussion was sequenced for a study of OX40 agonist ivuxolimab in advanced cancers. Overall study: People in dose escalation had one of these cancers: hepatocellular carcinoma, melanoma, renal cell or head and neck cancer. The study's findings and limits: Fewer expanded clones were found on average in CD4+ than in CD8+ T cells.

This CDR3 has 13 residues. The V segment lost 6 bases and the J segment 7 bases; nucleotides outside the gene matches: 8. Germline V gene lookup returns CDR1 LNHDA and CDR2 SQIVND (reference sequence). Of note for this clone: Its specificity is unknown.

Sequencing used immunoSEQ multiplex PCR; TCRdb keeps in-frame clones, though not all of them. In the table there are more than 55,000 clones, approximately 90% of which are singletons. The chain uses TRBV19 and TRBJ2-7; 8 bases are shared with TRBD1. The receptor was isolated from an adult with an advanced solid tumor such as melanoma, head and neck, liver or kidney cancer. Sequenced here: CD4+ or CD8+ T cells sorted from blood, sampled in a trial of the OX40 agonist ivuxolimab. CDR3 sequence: CASRGQGAMEQYF. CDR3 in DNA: TGTGCCAGTAGGGGGCAGGGGGCAATGGAGCAGTACTTC.